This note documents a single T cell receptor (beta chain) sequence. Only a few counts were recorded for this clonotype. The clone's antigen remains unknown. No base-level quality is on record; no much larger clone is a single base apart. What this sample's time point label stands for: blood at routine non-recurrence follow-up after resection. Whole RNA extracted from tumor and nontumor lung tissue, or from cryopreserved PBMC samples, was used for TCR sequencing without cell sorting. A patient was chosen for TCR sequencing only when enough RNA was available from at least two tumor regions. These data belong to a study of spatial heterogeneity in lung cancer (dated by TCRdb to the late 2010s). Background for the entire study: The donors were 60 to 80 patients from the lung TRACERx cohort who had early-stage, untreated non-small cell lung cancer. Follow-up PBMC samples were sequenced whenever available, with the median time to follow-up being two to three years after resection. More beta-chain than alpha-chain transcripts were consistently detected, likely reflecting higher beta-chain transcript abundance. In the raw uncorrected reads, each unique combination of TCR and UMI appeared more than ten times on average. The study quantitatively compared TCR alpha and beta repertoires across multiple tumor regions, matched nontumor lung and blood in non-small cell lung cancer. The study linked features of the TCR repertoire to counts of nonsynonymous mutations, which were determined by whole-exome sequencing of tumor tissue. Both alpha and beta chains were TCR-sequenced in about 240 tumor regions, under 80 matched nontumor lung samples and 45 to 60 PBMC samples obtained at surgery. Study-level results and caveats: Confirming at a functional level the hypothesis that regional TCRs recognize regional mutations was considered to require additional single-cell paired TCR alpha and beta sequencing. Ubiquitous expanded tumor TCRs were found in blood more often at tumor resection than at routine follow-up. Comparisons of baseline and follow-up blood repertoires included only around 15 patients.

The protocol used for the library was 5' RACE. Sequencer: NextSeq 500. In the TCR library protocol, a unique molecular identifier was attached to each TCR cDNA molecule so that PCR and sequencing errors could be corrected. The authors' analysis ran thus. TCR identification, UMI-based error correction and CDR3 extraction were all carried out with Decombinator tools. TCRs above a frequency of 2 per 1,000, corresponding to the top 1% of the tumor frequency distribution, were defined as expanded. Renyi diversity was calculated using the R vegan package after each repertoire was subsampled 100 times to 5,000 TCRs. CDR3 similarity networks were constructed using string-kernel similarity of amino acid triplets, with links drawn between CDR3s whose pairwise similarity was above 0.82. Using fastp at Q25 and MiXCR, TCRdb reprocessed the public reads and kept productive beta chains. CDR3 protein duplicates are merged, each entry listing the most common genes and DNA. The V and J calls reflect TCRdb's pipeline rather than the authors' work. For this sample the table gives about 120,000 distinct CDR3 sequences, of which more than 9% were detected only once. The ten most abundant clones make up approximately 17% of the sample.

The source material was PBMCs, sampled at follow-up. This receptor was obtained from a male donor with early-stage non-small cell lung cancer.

This receptor carries the CDR3 CASSFWGQETFYEQYF. The DNA sequence is TGTGCCAGCAGTTTTTGGGGACAGGAGACTTTTTACGAGCAGTACTTC. The chain is assembled from TRBV27 and TRBJ2-7; TRBD1 fits 8 bases in the junction. The germline V gene (reference sequence) gives CDR1 as MNHEY and CDR2 as SMNVEV. Counted from cysteine to phenylalanine, this CDR3 has 16 amino acids. Only CDR3 DNA remains: 48 bases, in frame from the first base. V is cut back by 3 bases and J by 4 bases, with 11 bases in the junction unmatched.